This TCR beta chain was identified in a study of post-analysis software for immune sequencing data. About the study: Recorded disease courses covered relapsing-remitting, secondary progressive and progressive-relapsing multiple sclerosis. Some patients had no subtype annotation. Study-level results: Significantly lower normalized Chao1 diversity was seen in multiple sclerosis patients than in controls. Roughly 5 TRBV segments (TRBV5-6, TRBV5-1 and TRBV20-1 among them) occurred more frequently in patients than in controls.

Presence of unique molecular identifiers characterized the TCR beta cDNA libraries. Each CDR3 protein is one row after TCRdb ran MiXCR on the PCR reads. This sample has some 890,000 distinct CDR3 sequences, with roughly 58% found just once. This clonotype was seen only a few times. Its target is unknown. CDR3 size: 11 residues. V lost 5 bases and J 3 bases, leaving 6 bases between the germline ends. Germline-derived CDR1 and CDR2 are SGHRS and YFSETQ. Specimen: blood. This chain connects TRBV5-1 to TRBJ2-7; D gene uncertain. This sequence was found in a girl between 5 and 17 years old with multiple sclerosis. CDR3 in amino acids: CASRDGYEQYF. The DNA for the CDR3 is TGCGCCAGCAGGGACGGCTACGAGCAGTACTTC.